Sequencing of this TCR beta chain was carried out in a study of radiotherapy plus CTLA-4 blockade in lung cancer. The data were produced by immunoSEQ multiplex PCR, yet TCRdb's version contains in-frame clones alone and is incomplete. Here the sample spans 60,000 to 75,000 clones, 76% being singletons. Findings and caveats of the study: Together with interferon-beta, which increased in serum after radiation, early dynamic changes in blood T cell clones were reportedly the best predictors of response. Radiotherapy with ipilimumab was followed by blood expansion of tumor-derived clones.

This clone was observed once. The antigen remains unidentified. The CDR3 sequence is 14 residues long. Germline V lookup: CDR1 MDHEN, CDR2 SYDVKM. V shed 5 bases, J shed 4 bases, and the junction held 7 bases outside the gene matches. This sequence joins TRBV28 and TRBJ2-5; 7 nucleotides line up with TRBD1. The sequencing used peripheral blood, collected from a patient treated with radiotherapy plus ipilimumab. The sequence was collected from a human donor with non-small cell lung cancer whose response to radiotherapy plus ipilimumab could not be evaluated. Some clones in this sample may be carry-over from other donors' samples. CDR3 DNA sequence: TGTGCCAGCAGTAGAGGGGGCAGCAGAGAGACCCAGTACTTC. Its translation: CASSRGGSRETQYF.